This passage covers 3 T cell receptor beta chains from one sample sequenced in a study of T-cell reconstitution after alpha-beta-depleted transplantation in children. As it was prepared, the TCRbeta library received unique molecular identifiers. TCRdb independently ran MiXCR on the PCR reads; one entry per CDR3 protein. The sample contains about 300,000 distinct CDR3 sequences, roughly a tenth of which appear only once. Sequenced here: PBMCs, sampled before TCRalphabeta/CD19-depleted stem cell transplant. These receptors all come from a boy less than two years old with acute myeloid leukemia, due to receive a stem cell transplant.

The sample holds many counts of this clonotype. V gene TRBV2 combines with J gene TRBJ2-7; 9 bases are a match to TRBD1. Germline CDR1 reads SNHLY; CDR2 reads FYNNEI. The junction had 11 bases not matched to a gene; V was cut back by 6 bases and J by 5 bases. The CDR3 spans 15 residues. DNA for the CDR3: TGTGCCAGCAGCCGATTGGGGACAGGGTTCAACGAGCAGTACTTC. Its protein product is CASSRLGTGFNEQYF.

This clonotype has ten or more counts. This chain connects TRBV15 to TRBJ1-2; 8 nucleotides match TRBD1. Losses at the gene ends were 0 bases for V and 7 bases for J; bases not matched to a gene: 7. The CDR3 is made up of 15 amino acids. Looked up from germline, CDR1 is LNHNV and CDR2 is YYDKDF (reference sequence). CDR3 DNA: TGTGCCACCAGCAGAGAAACAGGGGGGATAGGTGGCTACACCTTC. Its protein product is CATSRETGGIGGYTF.

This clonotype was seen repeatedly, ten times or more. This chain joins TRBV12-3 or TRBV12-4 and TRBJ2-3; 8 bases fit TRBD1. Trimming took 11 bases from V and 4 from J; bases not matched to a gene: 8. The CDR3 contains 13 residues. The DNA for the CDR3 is TGTGCCTCCGGGCAGGGGGCCCCAGATACGCAGTATTTT. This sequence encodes CASGQGAPDTQYF.